The 31 T cell receptor beta chains below come from one sample, sequenced in a study of blood T cell repertoires in COVID-19. Sequencing was performed with immunoSEQ multiplex PCR; in TCRdb, only in-frame clones are kept and a portion is missing. The data contain about 220,000 clones, less than 90% of them singletons. The sample was peripheral blood. These receptors all stem from a middle-aged man with active or convalescent COVID-19.

The V and J genes are TRBV2 and TRBJ2-7; tentative D call: TRBD1 (7 bases). The V gene's germline CDR1 is SNHLY and CDR2 FYNNEI. The CDR3 extends over 14 amino acids. V lost 9 bases, J lost 2 bases, and 17 bases lay in between. The CDR3 here is CASRKGGQTYEQYF. The CDR3 nucleotides read TGTGCCAGTAGGAAGGGGGGACAGACCTACGAGCAGTACTTC.

The J gene is TRBJ1-1, the V gene TRBV3-1 (or the pseudogene TRBV3-2), with 9 bases identical to TRBD1. This CDR3 comprises 18 residues. The germline V gene has CDR1 LGHDT and CDR2 YNNKEL (reference sequence). After removal of 3 bases from V and 2 bases from J, the junction contained 13 bases not matched to a gene. CDR3 DNA: TGTGCCAGCAGCCAGGCCATAGGGGGGACAGGGACCAACACTGAAGCTTTCTTT. Protein product: CASSQAIGGTGTNTEAFF.

The CDR3 loop is CASSLGARAASPLHF. As DNA, the CDR3 is TGTGCCAGCAGCTTAGGGGCCAGGGCCGCTTCACCCCTCCACTTT. The chain is built from TRBV7-6 and TRBJ1-6; D is possibly TRBD1 (5 bases). CDR1 SGHVS and CDR2 FNYEAQ come from the germline V gene. The CDR3 has 15 amino acids. Between the trimmed V and J ends, which lost 1 base and 9 bases, there was a span of 13 bases.

V is TRBV18 and J is TRBJ1-2, with 8 bases lining up with TRBD1. V lost 6 bases, J lost 8 bases, and 5 bases stayed unmatched. Germline assignment: CDR1 KGHSH and CDR2 LQKENI. This CDR3 has 12 amino acids. The CDR3 loop is CASSPGQGGYTF. The CDR3 DNA reads TGTGCCAGCTCTCCCGGACAGGGAGGCTACACCTTC.

This clone has a single count. The chain recombines TRBV2 with TRBJ2-7; D is perhaps TRBD1 (6 bases). The CDR3 spans 14 residues. V was cut by 5 bases and J by 3 bases, with 14 bases left in between. CDR1 and CDR2 from the germline V gene are SNHLY and FYNNEI. CDR3 in DNA: TGTGCCAGCAGTTGGCCAGGGGTGGACTACGAGCAGTACTTC. Amino acids: CASSWPGVDYEQYF.

This chain connects TRBV10-1 to TRBJ2-1; 10 nucleotides match TRBD2. Germline-derived CDR1 and CDR2 are WNHNN and SYGVQD (reference sequence). The CDR3 has 16 residues. The V gene end was trimmed by 3 bases and the J gene end by 7 bases; junction bases not matched to a gene: 9. CDR3 DNA sequence: TGCGCCAGCAGTGAATTTGCGAGCGGGAGGGCTAATGAGCAGTTCTTC. Translating gives CASSEFASGRANEQFF.

The chain recombines TRBV29-1 with TRBJ1-5, with 7 positions matching TRBD1. CDR1 and CDR2 (germline): SQVTM, ANQGSEA. V shed 6 bases, J shed 4 bases, and the junction held 3 bases outside the gene matches. The CDR3 is made up of 12 amino acids. As DNA, the CDR3 is TGCAGCGTCAAACAGGGGAATCAGCCCCAGCATTTT. Its translation: CSVKQGNQPQHF.

The genes are TRBV6-2 or TRBV6-3 and TRBJ1-1, with 7 nucleotides matching TRBD1. CDR3 size: 14 residues. The germline V gene encodes CDR1 MNHEY and CDR2 SVGEGT. The J segment lost 5 bases and the V segment lost 5 bases, leaving 8 bases of the junction unmatched. In DNA form, the CDR3 reads TGTGCCAGCAGTCTCGACAGGGTACGGACTGAAGCTTTCTTT. Amino acids: CASSLDRVRTEAFF.

The chain recombines TRBV19 with TRBJ1-5; D is unresolved. V gave up 2 bases and J gave up 1 base, with 9 bases separating them. Per germline, CDR1 LNHDA and CDR2 SQIVND (reference sequence). CDR3 size: 15 residues. The DNA of the CDR3 is TGTGCCAGTAGTATACGGCAGGCCAGCAATCAGCCCCAGCATTTT. Translation gives CASSIRQASNQPQHF.

This chain uses TRBV28 with TRBJ1-4; D is ambiguous. Germline V gene data show CDR1 as MDHEN and CDR2 as SYDVKM. CDR3 length: 14 amino acids. V lost 5 bases, J lost 4 bases, and 11 bases lay in between. The CDR3 coding sequence is TGTGCCAGCAGTATGACGGGGATTAATGAAAAACTGTTTTTT. It is translated as CASSMTGINEKLFF.

CDR3: CASRGDRGSYNEQFF. The CDR3 DNA sequence: TGTGCCAGCAGGGGGGACAGGGGTTCCTACAATGAGCAGTTCTTC. V gene TRBV2 combines with J gene TRBJ2-1, with TRBD1 matching over 10 bases. V lost 6 bases and J lost 1; bases outside the gene matches: 3. Germline V gene sequence: CDR1 SNHLY, CDR2 FYNNEI. The CDR3 runs to 15 residues.

The chain links TRBV5-1 to TRBJ1-2; 7 nucleotides line up with TRBD1. V lost 0 bases, J lost 6 bases, and 5 bases stayed unmatched. CDR3 length: 14 residues. Germline-derived CDR1 and CDR2 are SGHRS and YFSETQ. The CDR3 reads CASSLAGQADGYTF. CDR3 DNA sequence: TGCGCCAGCAGCTTGGCCGGACAGGCTGATGGCTACACCTTC.

The rearrangement joins TRBV7-3 to TRBJ1-2; 7 bases align to TRBD1. V was pared by 3 bases and J by 4 bases, with 11 bases of the junction left unmatched. Germline CDR1 is SGHTA and CDR2 is FQGTGA. The CDR3 spans 16 residues. CDR3 DNA: TGTGCCAGCAGCTTGGAAAACAGGGGTATCGGCTATGGCTACACCTTC. Amino acid sequence: CASSLENRGIGYGYTF.

The chain joins TRBV7-9 to TRBJ1-1; TRBD1 agrees at 8 bases. Germline CDR1 is SEHNR and CDR2 is FQNEAQ (reference sequence). Trimming at V came to 6 bases and at J to 10 bases, leaving 10 bases not matched to a gene. This CDR3 is 13 amino acids long. This CDR3 is CASRPRTGTGAFF. The CDR3 DNA reads as TGTGCCAGCAGGCCGCGGACTGGGACAGGAGCTTTCTTT.

The chain joins TRBV29-1 to TRBJ2-3; 16 bases are a match to TRBD2. The V gene end was trimmed by 3 bases and the J gene end by 6 bases; junction bases not matched to a gene: 3. CDR3 length equals 15 residues. Germline-derived CDR1 and CDR2 are SQVTM and ANQGSEA. CDR3 sequence: CSVEGLAGGLDTQYF. The CDR3 region has the DNA TGCAGCGTTGAGGGACTAGCGGGAGGGCTGGATACGCAGTATTTT.

This chain joins TRBV24-1 and TRBJ1-5, with TRBD1 matching over 12 bases. This CDR3 contains 16 residues. V lost 3 bases and J lost 6; bases outside the gene matches: 5. Germline values: CDR1 KGHDR, CDR2 SFDVKD. CDR3 DNA: TGTGCCACCAGTGATCCGGGACAGGGGGCCCGTCAGCCCCAGCATTTT. Its translation is CATSDPGQGARQPQHF.

J is TRBJ2-7 and V is TRBV6-2 or TRBV6-3; D perhaps matches TRBD1 (6 bases). V was trimmed by 2 bases and J by 6 bases, leaving 17 bases between them. Germline V lookup: CDR1 MNHEY, CDR2 SVGEGT. CDR3 length equals 15 residues. CDR3 loop: CASSYDRRPPGEQYF. CDR3 DNA: TGTGCCAGCAGTTACGACAGGAGGCCCCCCGGCGAGCAGTACTTC.

This clone appeared a few times. The chain employs TRBV2 and TRBJ1-1; perhaps TRBD1 as D (6 bases). There are 13 residues in the CDR3. Germline V gene sequence: CDR1 SNHLY, CDR2 FYNNEI. Trimming removed 10 bases from V and 0 bases from J, with 12 bases in between. The CDR3 loop reads CATLQGLNTEAFF. CDR3 in DNA: TGTGCCACCCTACAGGGACTGAACACTGAAGCTTTCTTT.

The rearrangement joins TRBV6-5 to TRBJ2-4, with TRBD2 identical over 8 bases. CDR3 length equals 15 residues. CDR1 and CDR2 (germline): MNHEY, SVGAGI. Unmatched junction bases numbered 1, after V lost 0 bases and J lost 3 bases. This CDR3 reads CASSYSRGVKNIQYF. The CDR3 DNA is TGTGCCAGCAGTTACTCGCGGGGGGTCAAAAACATTCAGTACTTC.

The chain links TRBV18 to TRBJ2-6; D is unclear. The CDR3 length is 15 residues. Trimming stripped 5 bases from V and 4 bases from J, with 12 bases between. The germline V gene has CDR1 KGHSH and CDR2 LQKENI. In DNA, the CDR3 is TGTGCCAGCTCAGGCGGAATTGTAGGGGCCAACGTCCTGACTTTC. Amino acids: CASSGGIVGANVLTF.

A single count supports this clone. This chain uses TRBV5-6 with TRBJ1-1; 7 nucleotides agree with TRBD1. The CDR3 has 15 amino acids. Looked up from germline, CDR1 is SGHDT and CDR2 is YYEEEE. Trimming at V came to 4 bases and at J to 4 bases, leaving 10 bases not matched to a gene. The chain's CDR3 is CASSPRQGRGTEAFF. The CDR3 DNA follows: TGTGCCAGCAGCCCACGACAGGGTCGGGGCACTGAAGCTTTCTTT. Full variable domain (rest looked up from reference TRBV5-6 and TRBJ1-1): DAGVTQSPTHLIKTRGQQVTLRCSPKSGHDTVSWYQQALGQGPQFIFQYYEEEERQRGNFPDRFSGHQFPNYSSELNVNALLLGDSALYLCASSPRQGRGTEAFFGQGTRLTVV.

The rearrangement links TRBV28 to TRBJ1-5, with D unclear. The V end lost 6 bases, the J end lost 2 bases, and 14 bases lay between the germline ends. The CDR3 has 15 amino acids. Germline assignment: CDR1 MDHEN and CDR2 SYDVKM. The CDR3 loop reads CASSHRELGNQPQHF. CDR3 coding DNA: TGTGCCAGCAGCCACCGGGAGTTGGGCAATCAGCCCCAGCATTTT.

The chain employs TRBV5-1 and TRBJ2-5; 14 bases line up with TRBD2. CDR1 SGHRS and CDR2 YFSETQ come from the germline V gene. V was clipped by 0 bases and J by 5 bases; unmatched bases: 0. The CDR3 loop spans 15 amino acids. This chain's CDR3 is CASSLGLAGGETQYF. The CDR3 DNA reads TGCGCCAGCAGCTTGGGACTAGCGGGAGGGGAGACCCAGTACTTC.

This clone was observed a single time. V and J are TRBV2 and TRBJ2-2, with a weak D call TRBD1 (6 bases). Looked up from germline, CDR1 is SNHLY and CDR2 is FYNNEI. The V end lost 3 bases, the J end lost 2 bases, and 10 bases lay between the germline ends. The CDR3 runs to 15 residues. The CDR3 nucleotides are TGTGCCAGCAGTGATCCAGGGGATAACACCGGGGAGCTGTTTTTT. Amino acid sequence: CASSDPGDNTGELFF.

The chain carries TRBV6-1 and TRBJ2-3, with D possibly matching TRBD1 (7 bases). V was trimmed by 3 bases and J by 3 bases, leaving 13 bases between them. In germline, CDR1 is MNHNS, CDR2 SASEGT. This CDR3 has 15 residues. DNA for the CDR3: TGTGCCAGCAGTGACCGGGGGACAGAAACAGATACGCAGTATTTT. Amino acid sequence: CASSDRGTETDTQYF.

The V and J genes are TRBV30 and TRBJ1-5, with 9 positions matching TRBD1. V trimming: 0 bases; J trimming: 4 bases; junction bases outside the gene matches: 1. Germline loops: CDR1 GTSNPN, CDR2 SVGIG (reference sequence). The length of the CDR3 is 14 residues. CDR3 sequence (DNA): TGTGCCTGGAGTGTGGGGACAGGGAATCAGCCCCAGCATTTT. Its translation is CAWSVGTGNQPQHF.

The chain has TRBV5-6 and TRBJ2-2, with 12 bases identical to TRBD2. V lost 3 bases to trimming and J lost 2 bases; unmatched junction nucleotides: 11. Germline V gives CDR1 SGHDT, CDR2 YYEEEE. The length of the CDR3 is 19 residues. CDR3 sequence (DNA): TGTGCCAGCAGCTCCCTGACTAGCGGGGGCACACGAAACACCGGGGAGCTGTTTTTT. It translates to CASSSLTSGGTRNTGELFF.

V usage is TRBV11-3 and J usage is TRBJ2-3; possibly TRBD1 for D (6 bases). The CDR3 extends over 13 amino acids. Germline V gene sequence: CDR1 SGHNT, CDR2 YENEEA. Trimming cost V 5 bases and J 6 bases, with 12 bases left between them. CDR3 sequence reads: CASSPPGADTQYF. DNA for the CDR3: TGTGCCAGCAGCCCCCCAGGGGCGGATACGCAGTATTTT.

This sequence joins TRBV10-1 and TRBJ1-4; D may be TRBD1 (6 bases). The germline CDR1 and CDR2 sequences are WNHNN and SYGVQD (reference sequence). The CDR3 loop spans 14 amino acids. Trimming took off 6 bases at V and 7 bases at J, with 15 bases between the two ends. CDR3 region: CASSPTGQGEKLFF. In DNA form, the CDR3 reads TGCGCCAGCAGCCCCACAGGGCAGGGTGAAAAACTGTTTTTT.

Written as DNA, the CDR3 is TGCGCCAGCAGCCAATTACAGGGGGTTCAAACTGAAGCTTTCTTT. Protein product: CASSQLQGVQTEAFF. The J gene is TRBJ1-1, the V gene TRBV4-1, with TRBD1 identical over 8 bases. Looked up from germline, CDR1 is MGHRA and CDR2 is YSYEKL. The V gene end was trimmed by 2 bases and the J gene end by 5 bases; junction bases not matched to a gene: 7. CDR3 length: 15 amino acids.

The chain couples TRBV28 to TRBJ1-2; D gene unclear. Trimming stripped 4 bases from V and 0 bases from J, with 12 bases between. Germline values: CDR1 MDHEN, CDR2 SYDVKM. This CDR3 has 15 residues. CDR3 sequence: CASSSFGSPNYGYTF. The CDR3 nucleotides read TGTGCCAGCAGTTCTTTCGGTTCGCCTAACTATGGCTACACCTTC.